This entry describes one T cell receptor beta chain. The antigen is undetermined. The sample belongs to a study of blood T cells in healthy people across ages. A second PCR of roughly 7 to 11 cycles used a sample-barcoded 5' primer and a J-beta primer mix. All cDNA molecules were each tagged by a template-switch adaptor with 12 random nucleotides. One entry per CDR3 protein results from TCRdb running MiXCR on the 5' RACE reads. The sample carries 1.8 million or so distinct CDR3 sequences, more than 35% recorded once. General study findings and limits: From one million sequenced T cells, diversity estimates were lower bounds. Expanded clonotype changes were possibly confounded by unknown donor CMV status.

Each sample provided at least 5 micrograms of extracted total RNA. The CDR3 is made up of 14 amino acids. Between the trimmed V and J ends, which lost 6 bases and 3 bases, there was a span of 14 bases. The sequence was obtained from a human donor in good health. This chain links TRBV12-3 or TRBV12-4 with TRBJ1-2; D perhaps matches TRBD1 (6 bases). Sequenced input: blood. CDR3 in DNA: TGTGCCAGCAGCTTCGCTGGGACACACTATGGCTACACCTTC. Translated, it gives CASSFAGTHYGYTF.